This T cell receptor (beta chain) emerged from a study of T-cell reconstitution after alpha-beta-depleted transplantation in children. This clonotype has only a few counts. Using unique molecular identifiers, the investigators prepared the TCRbeta library. TCRdb analysed the PCR reads with MiXCR anew, one entry per CDR3 protein. The sample shows 490,000 or so distinct CDR3 sequences, 12% of them seen only once. Trimming took 4 bases from V and 5 from J, leaving 11 bases between them. The CDR3 consists of 13 residues. Germline CDR1 MGHDK, CDR2 SYGVNS. The source of this sequence is a human donor who donated a stem cell graft to a child with combined immunodeficiency. Sample: PBMCs from the stem cell graft donor, taken from the stem cell graft. The chain has TRBV25-1 and TRBJ2-5, with unresolved D. The CDR3 here is CASSGAFVETQYF. The CDR3 coding sequence is TGTGCCAGCAGTGGAGCGTTTGTGGAGACCCAGTACTTC.